Presented here are 26 T cell receptor beta chains from one specimen sequenced in a study of blood T cell repertoires in COVID-19. The protocol was immunoSEQ multiplex PCR, while the TCRdb copy is restricted to in-frame clones and leaves out a portion. Of 250,000 or so clones listed, approximately 90% were seen once; the top ten hold 4.1%. Sequenced sample: PBMCs or T cells enriched from blood (not recorded which). The receptors were sampled from a woman younger than 45 with acute COVID-19.

The V gene is TRBV7-2, the J gene TRBJ1-5; the D gene is possibly TRBD1 (5 bases). Germline V gene sequence: CDR1 SGHTA, CDR2 FQGNSA. The CDR3 totals 16 residues. V lost 4 bases and J lost 2, with 15 bases in between. CDR3 region: CASSWVGGSGNQPQHF. DNA for the CDR3: TGTGCCAGCAGCTGGGTGGGGGGTTCGGGCAATCAGCCCCAGCATTTT.

This clone is a singleton in its sample. The rearrangement links TRBV30 to TRBJ1-2, with TRBD1 identical over 7 bases. The CDR3 is made up of 11 amino acids. Germline V gene sequence: CDR1 GTSNPN, CDR2 SVGIG (reference sequence). Trimming removed 4 bases from V and 6 bases from J; junction bases left unmatched: 2. CDR3 protein: CAWTGTDGYTF. Written as DNA, the CDR3 is TGTGCCTGGACGGGGACAGATGGCTACACCTTC.

The rearrangement links TRBV19 to TRBJ2-7; 7 bases are a match to TRBD1. CDR1 LNHDA and CDR2 SQIVND come from the germline V gene (reference sequence). With V trimmed by 9 bases and J by 0 bases, 2 bases remained unmatched. The CDR3 is 12 residues long. For the CDR3, the DNA is TGTGCCAGCAGGGGGATCTCCTACGAGCAGTACTTC. Protein sequence: CASRGISYEQYF.

In nucleotides, the CDR3 is TGTGCCAGCAGCCGCATGCCGGAGAGCACAGATACGCAGTATTTT. Translating it yields CASSRMPESTDTQYF. The V gene is TRBV3-1 (or the pseudogene TRBV3-2), the J gene TRBJ2-3; D not resolved. Germline V gene lookup returns CDR1 LGHDT and CDR2 YNNKEL (reference sequence). The CDR3 totals 15 residues. V was shortened by 4 bases and J by 0 bases, with 11 bases between the two germline ends.

V is TRBV2 and J is TRBJ2-7, with 7 bases identical to TRBD1. The CDR3 runs 15 residues. Germline assignment: CDR1 SNHLY and CDR2 FYNNEI. Trimming cost V 4 bases and J 5 bases; bases outside gene matches: 11. CDR3 nucleotides: TGTGCCAGCAGTGGTTCGAGACAGGGTTTCGACGAGCAGTACTTC. It translates to CASSGSRQGFDEQYF.

V is TRBV19 and J is TRBJ1-6; D is undetermined. Trimming stripped 3 bases from V and 6 bases from J, with 12 bases between. CDR1 is LNHDA and CDR2 is SQIVND in the germline V gene (reference sequence). The CDR3 is 15 amino acids. In DNA, the CDR3 is TGTGCCAGTAGTATTGCGGGTGTACTTAATTCACCCCTCCACTTT. Translation gives CASSIAGVLNSPLHF. The entire variable domain, with the rest obtained from reference TRBV19 and TRBJ1-6, is as follows: DGGITQSPKYLFRKEGQNVTLSCEQNLNHDAMYWYRQDPGQGLRLIYYSQIVNDFQKGDIAEGYSVSREKKESFPLTVTSAQKNPTAFYLCASSIAGVLNSPLHFGNGTRLTVT.

The V call is TRBV2, the J call TRBJ2-1; 10 nucleotides agree with TRBD2. CDR1 is SNHLY and CDR2 is FYNNEI in the germline V gene. The CDR3 totals 16 residues. Trimming took 3 bases from V and 7 from J; bases not matched to a gene: 9. This chain's CDR3 is CASSDFGASGSNEQFF. CDR3 nucleotides: TGTGCCAGCAGTGATTTCGGGGCTAGCGGGAGTAATGAGCAGTTCTTC. The full variable domain, completed using reference TRBV2 and TRBJ2-1, is EPEVTQTPSHQVTQMGQEVILRCVPISNHLYFYWYRQILGQKVEFLVSFYNNEISEKSEIFDDQFSVERPDGSNFTLKIRSTKLEDSAMYFCASSDFGASGSNEQFFGPGTRLTVL.

J is TRBJ1-1 and V is TRBV5-1; D not certain. Germline CDR1 SGHRS, CDR2 YFSETQ. This CDR3 has 15 amino acids. V was clipped by 0 bases and J by 0 bases, with 9 bases between them. The chain's CDR3 is CASSLGGLMNTEAFF. The CDR3 DNA reads TGCGCCAGCAGCTTGGGTGGCCTTATGAACACTGAAGCTTTCTTT.

V usage is TRBV9 and J usage is TRBJ2-7, with D possibly matching TRBD1 (7 bases). Looked up from germline, CDR1 is SGDLS and CDR2 is YYNGEE. The V gene lost 0 bases and the J gene lost 1 base, with 11 bases spanning the gap. The CDR3 spans 15 residues. Here the CDR3 DNA reads TGTGCCAGCAGCGTAGGGGGGGACAGTTCCTACGAGCAGTACTTC. Its protein product is CASSVGGDSSYEQYF.

The chain combines TRBV9 with TRBJ1-4, with no clear D. The CDR3 consists of 14 residues. V shed 0 bases and J shed 8 bases, with 11 bases lying between them. CDR1 SGDLS and CDR2 YYNGEE come from the germline V gene. CDR3 sequence: CASSVAQLGEKLFF. The CDR3 DNA is TGTGCCAGCAGCGTAGCACAACTCGGGGAAAAACTGTTTTTT.

The chain couples TRBV24-1 to TRBJ2-2; no reliable D call. The CDR3 loop spans 14 amino acids. V was trimmed by 5 bases and J by 3 bases, leaving 9 bases between them. In germline, CDR1 is KGHDR, CDR2 SFDVKD. The CDR3 DNA reads TGTGCCACCAGTGCCTACAGATACACCGGGGAGCTGTTTTTT. It encodes CATSAYRYTGELFF.

The rearrangement joins TRBV27 to TRBJ1-1; a possible D gene is TRBD1 (6 bases). The CDR3 runs 16 residues. CDR1 and CDR2 (germline): MNHEY, SMNVEV (reference sequence). V was trimmed by 8 bases and J by 3 bases, leaving 22 bases between them. The CDR3 loop is CASHKLKGGGYTEAFF. Here the CDR3 DNA reads TGTGCCAGCCACAAACTAAAGGGGGGGGGCTACACTGAAGCTTTCTTT.

This rearrangement joins TRBV9 to TRBJ2-3; 8 bases line up with TRBD1. The CDR3 totals 16 residues. The V and J ends lost 2 bases and 3 bases, in that order; junction bases with no gene match: 8. CDR1 is SGDLS, CDR2 YYNGEE, per germline. As DNA, the CDR3 is TGTGCCAGCAGCGTGGTCCAGGGGGCAGGTACAGATACGCAGTATTTT. It codes for CASSVVQGAGTDTQYF.

This clone was counted only a few times. The chain combines TRBV28 with TRBJ2-1; possibly TRBD1 for D (6 bases). Germline CDR1 and CDR2: MDHEN and SYDVKM. This CDR3 comprises 14 residues. Trimming shortened V by 6 bases and J by 3 bases, and 12 bases separated the two germline ends. CDR3 amino acids: CASSLRQVYNEQFF. CDR3 coding DNA: TGTGCCAGCAGCCTCCGACAGGTCTACAATGAGCAGTTCTTC.

This clone was detected only a few times. This chain connects TRBV7-3 to TRBJ2-7, with TRBD1 matching 10 bases. This CDR3 region has 15 residues. J gave up 4 bases and V 4 bases, and 7 bases lay outside the gene matches. The germline gives CDR1 SGHTA, CDR2 FQGTGA. CDR3 DNA: TGTGCCAGCAGCTCCAGGGGGGACAGGGGATACGAGCAGTACTTC. The encoded protein is CASSSRGDRGYEQYF.

The V call is TRBV30, the J call TRBJ1-5; D remains ambiguous. The length of the CDR3 is 13 residues. Trimming took 0 bases from V and 3 from J, leaving 6 bases between them. Germline CDR1 GTSNPN, CDR2 SVGIG (reference sequence). CDR3 DNA sequence: TGTGCCTGGAGTGTAGGAGACAATCAGCCCCAGCATTTT. It encodes CAWSVGDNQPQHF.

The chain employs TRBV13 and TRBJ2-1; possible D gene TRBD1, 5 bases. The V and J ends lost 8 bases and 3 bases respectively, with 11 bases between them. CDR3 length: 13 amino acids. The V gene's germline CDR1 is PRHDT and CDR2 FYEKMQ (reference sequence). The DNA for the CDR3 is TGTGCCAGCTTAGGGGCAGACTACAATGAGCAGTTCTTC. This sequence encodes CASLGADYNEQFF.

This sequence joins TRBV29-1 and TRBJ2-2, with TRBD2 identical over 8 bases. V shed 4 bases and J 4 bases; nucleotides not matched to a gene: 5. This CDR3 region has 14 residues. Germline CDR1 SQVTM, CDR2 ANQGSEA. CDR3 in amino acids: CSVAGTRSTGELFF. The CDR3, as DNA: TGCAGCGTTGCGGGGACTAGGAGCACCGGGGAGCTGTTTTTT.

The V call is TRBV27, the J call TRBJ1-1, with 7 bases lining up with TRBD1. With 6 bases clipped from V and 0 bases from J, the junction kept 10 bases outside the gene matches. The germline V gene has CDR1 MNHEY and CDR2 SMNVEV (reference sequence). This CDR3 is built from 16 residues. The CDR3 sequence: CASSLESGTVNTEAFF. The CDR3 coding sequence is TGTGCCAGCAGCCTCGAATCCGGGACAGTGAACACTGAAGCTTTCTTT.

The chain has TRBV6-5 and TRBJ2-1; D perhaps matches TRBD2 (7 bases). CDR1 is MNHEY and CDR2 is SVGAGI in the germline V gene. The V end lost 7 bases, the J end lost 8 bases, and 15 bases lay between the germline ends. The CDR3 covers 13 residues. CDR3: CASKIPGGHEQFF. DNA for the CDR3: TGTGCCAGCAAAATCCCGGGGGGCCATGAGCAGTTCTTC.

V usage is TRBV28 and J usage is TRBJ1-4, with a possible D match to TRBD1 (6 bases). Germline V lookup: CDR1 MDHEN, CDR2 SYDVKM. V lost 6 bases, J lost 6 bases, and 14 bases lay in between. The CDR3 has 14 residues. CDR3 residues: CASRGTGRDEKLFF. The DNA for the CDR3 is TGTGCCAGCAGAGGAACAGGGAGAGATGAAAAACTGTTTTTT.

This clone was observed a handful of times. The rearrangement links TRBV3-1 (or the pseudogene TRBV3-2) to TRBJ2-7, with 9 bases that match TRBD1. Germline loops: CDR1 LGHDT, CDR2 YNNKEL (reference sequence). This CDR3 has 16 amino acids. The trim removed 1 base at V and 4 bases at J, leaving 8 bases unmatched. CDR3 amino acids: CASSQGTGTGRYEQYF. CDR3 DNA: TGTGCCAGCAGCCAAGGAACCGGGACAGGGAGGTACGAGCAGTACTTC.

This clone is a singleton in its sample. The V and J genes are TRBV11-2 and TRBJ2-3; 7 bases map to TRBD2. This CDR3 region has 16 residues. The germline V gene encodes CDR1 SGHAT and CDR2 FQNNGV. After removal of 3 bases from V and 1 base from J, the junction contained 7 bases not matched to a gene. The CDR3 nucleotides are TGTGCCAGCAGCTTTTCCGGGAGGCCTGGCACAGATACGCAGTATTTT. Residues: CASSFSGRPGTDTQYF.

The chain has TRBV27 and TRBJ2-3; D gene uncertain. This CDR3 region has 15 residues. Trimming took off 6 bases at V and 1 base at J, with 14 bases between the two ends. CDR1 is MNHEY and CDR2 is SMNVEV in the germline V gene (reference sequence). CDR3 sequence (DNA): TGTGCCAGCAGCACCAGACTGAAACGCACAGATACGCAGTATTTT. Translating gives CASSTRLKRTDTQYF.

This clone was picked up one time. The V and J genes are TRBV5-1 and TRBJ1-6; TRBD1 aligns across 9 bases. The germline gives CDR1 SGHRS, CDR2 YFSETQ. The CDR3 has 15 residues. V trimming: 3 bases; J trimming: 7 bases; junction bases outside the gene matches: 5. DNA for the CDR3: TGCGCCAGCAGCTACACCGGGACAGGGAATTCACCCCTCCACTTT. Translated: CASSYTGTGNSPLHF.

V gene TRBV27 combines with J gene TRBJ1-1, with 8 nucleotides matching TRBD1. This CDR3 comprises 15 residues. Germline values: CDR1 MNHEY, CDR2 SMNVEV (reference sequence). J gave up 5 bases and V 3 bases, and 8 bases lay outside the gene matches. Here the CDR3 reads CASSLDGQGRTEAFF. CDR3 sequence (DNA): TGTGCCAGCAGTTTGGATGGACAGGGAAGGACTGAAGCTTTCTTT.